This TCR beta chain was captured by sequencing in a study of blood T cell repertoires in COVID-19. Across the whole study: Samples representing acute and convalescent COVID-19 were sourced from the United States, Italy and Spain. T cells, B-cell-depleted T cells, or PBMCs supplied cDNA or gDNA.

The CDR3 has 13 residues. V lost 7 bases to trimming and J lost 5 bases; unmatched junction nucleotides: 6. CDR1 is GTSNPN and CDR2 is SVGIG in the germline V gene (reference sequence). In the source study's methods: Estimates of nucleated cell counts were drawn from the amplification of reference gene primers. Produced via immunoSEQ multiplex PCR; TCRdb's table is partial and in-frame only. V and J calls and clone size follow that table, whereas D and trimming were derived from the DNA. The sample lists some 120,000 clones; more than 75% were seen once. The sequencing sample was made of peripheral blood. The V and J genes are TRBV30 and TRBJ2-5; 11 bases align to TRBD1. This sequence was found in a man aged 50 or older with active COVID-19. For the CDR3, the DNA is TGTGCCTTGGACAGGGGGCGAGGGGAGACCCAGTACTTC. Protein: CALDRGRGETQYF.